This T cell receptor (beta chain) was sequenced in a study of human T cells and chemical hapten exposure. Background on the study: How much TCR each sample yielded varied, mostly because pooled library volumes differed slightly. The study, taken as a whole, reports: Because they had alopecia, donors may respond immunologically unlike healthy people. Clustering by CDR3 similarity yielded significantly more large clusters from expanded TCRs than controls.

Sample time point: patch test 1, 2 weeks after DPC sensitization. The treatment was: therapeutic diphenylcyclopropenone sensitization with weekly scalp DPC. Ahead of each patch test application, blood was drawn. To note about this clonotype: What it binds is unknown.

V was cut by 0 bases and J by 6 bases, with 10 bases left in between. CDR3 length: 14 amino acids. The germline V gene has CDR1 SGHKS and CDR2 YYEKEE (reference sequence). TCRdb analysed the RACE reads with MiXCR anew, one entry per CDR3 protein. Of more than 95,000 distinct CDR3 sequences in the sample, around 10% were seen once. Material: whole blood, obtained in connection with sensitization to the hapten diphenylcyclopropenone (DPC). The chain carries TRBV5-5 and TRBJ1-5; possible D gene TRBD1, 6 bases. The sequence was collected from a woman in her 50s with alopecia areata. Some clones in this sample may be carry-over from other donors' samples. Here the CDR3 DNA reads TGTGCCAGCAGCTTGGGGTTAGGGGGTCAGCCCCAGCATTTT. It specifies CASSLGLGGQPQHF.